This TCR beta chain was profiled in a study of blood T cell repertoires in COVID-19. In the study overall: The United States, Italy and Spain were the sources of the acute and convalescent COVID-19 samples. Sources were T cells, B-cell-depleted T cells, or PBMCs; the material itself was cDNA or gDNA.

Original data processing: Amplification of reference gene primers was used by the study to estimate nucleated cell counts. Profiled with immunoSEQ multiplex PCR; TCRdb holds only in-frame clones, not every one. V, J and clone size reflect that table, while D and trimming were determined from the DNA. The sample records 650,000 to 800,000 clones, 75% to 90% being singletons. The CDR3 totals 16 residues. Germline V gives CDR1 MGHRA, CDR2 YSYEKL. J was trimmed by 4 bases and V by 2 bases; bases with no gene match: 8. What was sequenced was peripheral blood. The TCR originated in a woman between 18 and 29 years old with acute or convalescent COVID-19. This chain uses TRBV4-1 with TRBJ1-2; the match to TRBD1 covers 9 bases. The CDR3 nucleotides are TGCGCCAGCAGCCAATTTTTTGGACAGGGGTTCTATGGCTACACCTTC. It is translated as CASSQFFGQGFYGYTF.